This T cell receptor beta chain was retrieved from a study of control samples from healthy donors and cancer patients. Germline CDR1 reads DFQATT; CDR2 reads SNEGSKA (reference sequence). The CDR3 loop spans 15 amino acids. J lost 3 bases, V lost 3 bases, and 7 bases had no gene match. Measured with immunoSEQ multiplex PCR; TCRdb has only the in-frame clones, and not every one. This table has fewer than 70,000 clones, 75% to 90% appearing once. The chain joins TRBV20-1 to TRBJ2-2; TRBD1 aligns across 7 bases. The sequence was obtained from a woman aged 50 to 60 with lung cancer. Sequenced input: PBMCs. The CDR3 DNA reads TGCAGTGCTAGTAAAGGGGGCGGGTACACCGGGGAGCTGTTTTTT. Protein product: CSASKGGGYTGELFF.